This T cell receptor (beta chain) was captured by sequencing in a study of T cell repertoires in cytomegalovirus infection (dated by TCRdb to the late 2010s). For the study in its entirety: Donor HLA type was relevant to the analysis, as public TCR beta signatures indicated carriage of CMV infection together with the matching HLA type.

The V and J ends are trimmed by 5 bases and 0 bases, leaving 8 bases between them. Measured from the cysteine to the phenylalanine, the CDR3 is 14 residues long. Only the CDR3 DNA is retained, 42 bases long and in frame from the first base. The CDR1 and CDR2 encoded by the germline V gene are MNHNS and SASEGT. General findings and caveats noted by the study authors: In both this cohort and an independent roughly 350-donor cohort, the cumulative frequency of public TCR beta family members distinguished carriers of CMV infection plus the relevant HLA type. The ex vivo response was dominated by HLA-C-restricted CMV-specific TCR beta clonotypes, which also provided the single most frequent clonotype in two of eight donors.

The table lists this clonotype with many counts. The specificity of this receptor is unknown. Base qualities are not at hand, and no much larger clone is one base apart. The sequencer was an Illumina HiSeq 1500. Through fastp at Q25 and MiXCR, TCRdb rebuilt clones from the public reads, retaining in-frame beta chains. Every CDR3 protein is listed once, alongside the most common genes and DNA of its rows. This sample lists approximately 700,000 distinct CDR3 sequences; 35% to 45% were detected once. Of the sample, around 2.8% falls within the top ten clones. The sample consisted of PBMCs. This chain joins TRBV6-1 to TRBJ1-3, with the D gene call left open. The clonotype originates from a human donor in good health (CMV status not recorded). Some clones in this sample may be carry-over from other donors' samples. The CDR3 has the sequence CASSMVGSGNTIYF. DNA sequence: TGTGCCAGCAGTATGGTAGGCTCTGGAAACACCATATATTTT.